This TCR beta chain was recorded in a study of OX40 agonist ivuxolimab in advanced cancers. The assay was immunoSEQ multiplex PCR, and TCRdb's table has in-frame clones only and misses some. The repertoire holds around 60,000 clones, around 93% seen once, with 0.44% in the top ten. Notes on this clone: In the same sample, other DNA sequences code for this CDR3.

The sequence was obtained from an adult with an advanced solid tumor such as melanoma, head and neck, liver or kidney cancer. The specimen was CD4+ or CD8+ T cells sorted from blood, collected in a trial of the OX40 agonist ivuxolimab.

Written as DNA, the CDR3 is TGTGCCAGCAGCGTAGGGGACAGCAATCAGCCCCAGCATTTT. It codes for CASSVGDSNQPQHF. The V and J genes are TRBV9 and TRBJ1-5, with D perhaps matching TRBD1 (5 bases). In germline, CDR1 is SGDLS, CDR2 YYNGEE. This CDR3 has 14 residues. V was shortened by 0 bases and J by 1 base, with 5 bases between the two germline ends. Variable domain in full (rest from reference TRBV9 and TRBJ1-5): DSGVTQTPKHLITATGQRVTLRCSPRSGDLSVYWYQQSLDQGLQFLIQYYNGEERAKGNILERFSAQQFPDLHSELNLSSLELGDSALYFCASSVGDSNQPQHFGDGTRLSIL.